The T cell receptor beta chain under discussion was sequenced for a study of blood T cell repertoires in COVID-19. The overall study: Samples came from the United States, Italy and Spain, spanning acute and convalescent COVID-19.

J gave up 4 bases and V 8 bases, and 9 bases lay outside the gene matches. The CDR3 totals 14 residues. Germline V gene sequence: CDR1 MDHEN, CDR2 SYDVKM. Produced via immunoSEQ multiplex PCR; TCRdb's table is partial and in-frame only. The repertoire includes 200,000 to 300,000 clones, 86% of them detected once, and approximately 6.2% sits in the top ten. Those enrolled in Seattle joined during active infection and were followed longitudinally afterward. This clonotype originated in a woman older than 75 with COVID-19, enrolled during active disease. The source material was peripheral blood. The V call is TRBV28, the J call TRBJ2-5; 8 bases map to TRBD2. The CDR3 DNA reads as TGTGCCAGCTGCTTCGGGGGGGCGGGAGAGACCCAGTACTTC. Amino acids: CASCFGGAGETQYF.